This T cell receptor (beta chain) derives from a study of shared clonotypes between healthy human individuals. Study-wide results and limits: The sole specimen, blood, was sampled, and tissue repertoires likely differ. The generation probabilities recorded for non-shared clonotypes fell below those of clonotypes shared by all four donors.

The CDR3 consists of 14 residues. Germline V gives CDR1 ENHRY, CDR2 SYGVKD. The V gene lost 2 bases and the J gene lost 6 bases, with 10 bases spanning the gap. Per the original methods: Junction-only immunoSEQ sequences carried no quality scores, so filtering differed. The data were produced by immunoSEQ multiplex PCR, yet TCRdb's version contains in-frame clones alone and is incomplete. For V, J and clone size, that table is used; D and trimming come from the DNA. The sample carries fewer than 2.5 million clones, 93% recorded once. Notes on this clone: Its antigen is undetermined.

The sample comprised naive CD4+ T cells from PBMCs. The sample's subset: CD45RA+ positively selected. This sequence was found in a man aged 18-30 years in good health. Some clones in this sample may be carry-over from other donors' samples. The chain joins TRBV10-3 to TRBJ2-2; D perhaps matches TRBD1 (5 bases). The CDR3 here is CAISEIQGAGELFF. CDR3 nucleotides: TGTGCCATCAGTGAGATTCAGGGCGCCGGGGAGCTGTTTTTT.